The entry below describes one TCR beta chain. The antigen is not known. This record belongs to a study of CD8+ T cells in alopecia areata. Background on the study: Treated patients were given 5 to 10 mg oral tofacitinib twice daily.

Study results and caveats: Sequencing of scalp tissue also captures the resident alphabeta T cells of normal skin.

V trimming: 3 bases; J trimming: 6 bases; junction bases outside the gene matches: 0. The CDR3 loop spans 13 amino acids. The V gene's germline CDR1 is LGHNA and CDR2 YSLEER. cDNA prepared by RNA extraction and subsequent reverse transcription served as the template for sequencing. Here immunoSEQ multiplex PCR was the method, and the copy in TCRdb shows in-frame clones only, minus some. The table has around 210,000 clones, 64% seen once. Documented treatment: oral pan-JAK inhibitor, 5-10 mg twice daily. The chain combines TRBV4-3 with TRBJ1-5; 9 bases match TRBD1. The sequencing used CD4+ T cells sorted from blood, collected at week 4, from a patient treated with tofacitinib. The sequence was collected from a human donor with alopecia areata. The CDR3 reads CASSQGQGQPQHF. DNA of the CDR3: TGCGCCAGCAGCCAGGGACAGGGTCAGCCCCAGCATTTT.